This TCR beta chain stems from a study of CXCR3-negative and CXCR3-positive naive CD8 T cells. Study observations and caveats: Sequencing showed both naive subsets with comparably high diversity, and memory CD8+ cells much lower. Higher TRB CDR3 hydrophobicity marked CXCR3-positive naive cells relative to CXCR3-negative naive cells. The level of CXCR3 expression partially decreased after cryopreservation; the majority of assays used fresh PBMCs.

CDR3 length: 16 residues. Germline CDR1 and CDR2: SGHDN and FVKESK. Per CD8+ T cell subset, triplicate sorts of some 280,000 cells each were done. Notes on this clonotype: Its specificity is unknown.

The libraries of TRB cDNA were prepared using 5' RACE with UMI labels. TCRdb reworked the 5' RACE reads into one entry per CDR3 protein, no DNA. The sample data list under 90,000 distinct CDR3 sequences. The sample was naive CXCR3+ CD8+ T cells from blood. Subset of the sample: CD45RO-CCR7+CD27+CD95- naive CD8+ T cells expressing CXCR3 (TNR3+). The clonotype comes from a human donor in good health. Some clones in this sample may be carry-over from other donors' samples. V is TRBV14 and J is TRBJ2-1; TCRdb's D gene call, TRBD1, goes unchecked for lack of DNA. CDR3 protein: CASSPTGTNFYNEQFF.